What follows are 28 T cell receptor beta chains derived from one specimen sequenced in a study of identical twins. From the 5' RACE reads, TCRdb called clonotypes with MiXCR, one entry per CDR3 protein. The data contain roughly 540,000 distinct CDR3 sequences, less than 25% of them singletons. The same data also went into a second study, on T cells expressing NK-cell markers.

The sample comprised CD4+ T cells sorted from blood. These receptors originate from a woman aged 18-30 years in good health.

V gene TRBV2 combines with J gene TRBJ2-7; 8 bases match TRBD2. This CDR3 comprises 15 residues. The junction had 9 bases not matched to a gene; V was cut back by 4 bases and J by 4 bases. CDR1 and CDR2 from the germline V gene are SNHLY and FYNNEI. The CDR3 coding sequence is TGTGCCAGCAGTGTGCTCGGGGGGGTCTGGTACGAGCAGTACTTC. Amino acid sequence: CASSVLGGVWYEQYF.

This clonotype was observed a handful of times. The chain has TRBV20-1 and TRBJ2-3, with D tentatively TRBD1 or TRBD2 (5 bases each). Per germline, CDR1 DFQATT and CDR2 SNEGSKA (reference sequence). The CDR3 length is 15 residues. The ends were cut back, 3 bases at V and 6 bases at J, with 19 bases in the middle. The CDR3 here is CSARRGATSADTQYF. The CDR3 coding sequence is TGCAGTGCTAGGAGGGGAGCGACCTCGGCGGATACGCAGTATTTT.

The chain employs TRBV20-1 and TRBJ1-2, with 8 bases fitting TRBD1. The CDR3 has 14 amino acids. Germline V gene data show CDR1 as DFQATT and CDR2 as SNEGSKA (reference sequence). Trimming took 4 bases from V and 3 from J; bases not matched to a gene: 7. This CDR3 reads CSAMEAGGHYGYTF. Here the CDR3 DNA reads TGCAGTGCTATGGAGGCAGGGGGCCACTATGGCTACACCTTC.

This chain links TRBV7-2 with TRBJ2-1, with D hard to call. Trimming took off 5 bases at V and 9 bases at J, with 14 bases between the two ends. Germline V lookup: CDR1 SGHTA, CDR2 FQGNSA. The CDR3 has 13 residues. The CDR3 DNA reads as TGTGCCAGCAGCGCTACGGTTGGCACTGAGCAGTTCTTC. It yields the protein CASSATVGTEQFF.

This clonotype was seen a handful of times. V and J are TRBV6-5 and TRBJ2-5, with D unclear. The CDR3 length is 14 residues. In germline, CDR1 is MNHEY, CDR2 SVGAGI. V was trimmed by 2 bases and J by 0 bases, leaving 7 bases between them. CDR3 bases: TGTGCCAGCAGTTACCCAGGATACCAAGAGACCCAGTACTTC. Translation gives CASSYPGYQETQYF.

The chain has TRBV5-4 and TRBJ2-5; no reliable D call. Germline loops: CDR1 SGHNT, CDR2 YYREEE (reference sequence). V lost 1 base to trimming and J lost 0 bases, with 7 bases between them. The CDR3 has 14 amino acids. The CDR3 protein is CASSLRSYQETQYF. CDR3 DNA sequence: TGTGCCAGCAGCTTGCGGTCGTACCAAGAGACCCAGTACTTC.

This clonotype has only a few counts. The chain carries TRBV5-1 and TRBJ2-1; 10 nucleotides line up with TRBD2. CDR3 length equals 16 residues. Trimming removed 0 bases from V and 7 bases from J; junction bases left unmatched: 7. Looked up from germline, CDR1 is SGHRS and CDR2 is YFSETQ. For the CDR3, the DNA is TGCGCCAGCAGCTTGGCCACCAGCGGGGGGGGGAATGAGCAGTTCTTC. Translation gives CASSLATSGGGNEQFF. Together with reference TRBV5-1 and TRBJ2-1, the CDR3 gives the full variable domain: KAGVTQTPRYLIKTRGQQVTLSCSPISGHRSVSWYQQTPGQGLQFLFEYFSETQRNKGNFPGRFSGRQFSNSRSEMNVSTLELGDSALYLCASSLATSGGGNEQFFGPGTRLTVL.

This chain connects TRBV12-3 or TRBV12-4 to TRBJ2-1, with D perhaps matching TRBD1 (5 bases). This CDR3 region has 11 residues. V was cut by 6 bases and J by 12 bases, with 12 bases left in between. The CDR3 DNA sequence: TGTGCCAGCAGCAAACTAAGGGGGCAGTTCTTC. This translates into CASSKLRGQFF.

The table lists this clonotype with a few counts. The V gene is TRBV6-5, the J gene TRBJ1-1; D unresolved. The CDR3 covers 12 residues. The V gene's germline CDR1 is MNHEY and CDR2 SVGAGI. V was cut by 8 bases and J by 1 base, with 8 bases left in between. The CDR3 coding sequence is TGTGCCAGCGGTAACAGGAACACTGAAGCTTTCTTT. Its protein product is CASGNRNTEAFF.

The J gene is TRBJ1-2, the V gene TRBV10-3; TRBD1 matches 7 bases. The CDR3 extends over 15 amino acids. Germline-derived CDR1 and CDR2 are ENHRY and SYGVKD. Trimming at V came to 10 bases and at J to 5 bases, leaving 16 bases not matched to a gene. Written as DNA, the CDR3 is TGTGCCAGCCGACAGTTCCAGGGGGAAGATTATGGCTACACCTTC. It encodes CASRQFQGEDYGYTF.

This clonotype was observed a single time. This chain links TRBV6-6 with TRBJ1-2; 10 bases are shared with TRBD1. CDR3 size: 15 residues. CDR1 MNHNY and CDR2 SVGAGI come from the germline V gene (reference sequence). The V and J ends lost 4 bases and 8 bases, in that order; junction bases with no gene match: 10. This CDR3 reads CASSLTGGRPQGYTF. The CDR3 bases are TGTGCCAGCAGTTTGACAGGGGGCCGACCTCAGGGCTACACCTTC.

The chain is built from TRBV11-2 and TRBJ2-5; D not resolved. CDR3 length: 14 amino acids. The V end was cut by 2 bases, the J end by 4 bases, with 11 bases between. Germline V gives CDR1 SGHAT, CDR2 FQNNGV. CDR3 sequence (DNA): TGTGCCAGCAGCTTACAATCTAGAGCAGAGACCCAGTACTTC. As protein: CASSLQSRAETQYF.

There are a few counts of this clonotype. This rearrangement joins TRBV4-2 to TRBJ2-3; D uncertain. This CDR3 comprises 15 residues. Germline CDR1 LGHNA, CDR2 YNFKEQ. The V gene lost 0 bases and the J gene lost 6 bases, with 13 bases spanning the gap. CDR3 sequence reads: CASSQDYVMTDTQYF. For the CDR3, the DNA is TGTGCCAGCAGCCAAGATTACGTCATGACGGATACGCAGTATTTT.

This clonotype was counted between two and nine times. V gene TRBV9 combines with J gene TRBJ2-1; 9 bases agree with TRBD1. Unmatched junction bases numbered 4, after V lost 2 bases and J lost 4 bases. From germline, CDR1 is SGDLS and CDR2 YYNGEE. The CDR3 contains 15 residues. CDR3 nucleotide sequence: TGTGCCAGCAGCGTTCGGGACAGGGCTTACAATGAGCAGTTCTTC. Translating gives CASSVRDRAYNEQFF.

This clonotype was seen a few times. The gene calls are TRBV5-1 and TRBJ2-5; D is perhaps TRBD1 or TRBD2 (5 bases each). Germline CDR1 reads SGHRS; CDR2 reads YFSETQ. V lost 3 bases, J lost 6 bases, and 24 bases lay in between. The CDR3 covers 17 residues. CDR3 amino acids: CASSSPPGTSTGKTQYF. Written as DNA, the CDR3 is TGCGCCAGCAGCTCGCCGCCCGGGACCTCTACCGGGAAGACCCAGTACTTC.

V usage is TRBV5-1 and J usage is TRBJ2-3; D is possibly TRBD2 (6 bases). This CDR3 is built from 14 residues. Trimming pared 0 bases from V and 5 bases from J, leaving 10 bases between. CDR1 is SGHRS, CDR2 YFSETQ, per germline. The CDR3 spells CASSLELAEDTQYF. The CDR3 coding sequence is TGCGCCAGCAGCTTGGAACTAGCTGAAGATACGCAGTATTTT.

This chain links TRBV5-1 with TRBJ2-4; 10 nucleotides match TRBD1. V trimming: 0 bases; J trimming: 3 bases; junction bases outside the gene matches: 3. Germline V gives CDR1 SGHRS, CDR2 YFSETQ. The CDR3 is made up of 16 amino acids. The CDR3 is CASSLGTGGLKNIQYF. CDR3 sequence (DNA): TGCGCCAGCAGCTTGGGGACAGGGGGACTCAAAAACATTCAGTACTTC.

This clonotype was detected only a few times. The chain recombines TRBV5-1 with TRBJ2-5; no reliable D call. V lost 2 bases, J lost 4 bases, and 12 bases lay in between. The germline gives CDR1 SGHRS, CDR2 YFSETQ. This CDR3 spans 14 amino acids. The CDR3 loop reads CASSLLAVGETQYF. The CDR3 coding sequence is TGCGCCAGCAGCTTACTGGCCGTGGGAGAGACCCAGTACTTC.

The rearrangement joins TRBV30 to TRBJ2-1; a possible D gene is TRBD2 (5 bases). V dropped 3 bases and J dropped 5 bases, with 14 bases sitting between them. CDR3 length equals 14 residues. Per the germline V gene, CDR1 is GTSNPN and CDR2 is SVGIG (reference sequence). CDR3 protein: CAWRYWTTNNEQFF. The CDR3 DNA reads as TGTGCCTGGAGATACTGGACGACTAACAATGAGCAGTTCTTC.

The sample holds a few counts of this clonotype. The chain combines TRBV27 with TRBJ2-3, with a possible D match to TRBD2 (5 bases). The CDR3 consists of 14 residues. V lost 3 bases to trimming and J lost 6 bases, with 13 bases between them. Germline CDR1 reads MNHEY; CDR2 reads SMNVEV (reference sequence). The CDR3 reads CASSLRARVDTQYF. DNA of the CDR3: TGTGCCAGCAGTTTGCGGGCAAGGGTCGATACGCAGTATTTT.

This clonotype was recorded a few times. The gene calls are TRBV18 and TRBJ2-2, with 9 bases lining up with TRBD2. J gave up 0 bases and V 3 bases, and 2 bases lay outside the gene matches. Germline V gene data show CDR1 as KGHSH and CDR2 as LQKENI. The CDR3 length is 16 residues. The CDR3 sequence: CASSPTSGANTGELFF. DNA for the CDR3: TGTGCCAGCTCACCGACTAGCGGAGCGAACACCGGGGAGCTGTTTTTT.

This clonotype was counted only a few times. This chain joins TRBV20-1 and TRBJ2-7; 11 bases are shared with TRBD2. CDR3 length equals 14 residues. CDR1 and CDR2 from the germline V gene are DFQATT and SNEGSKA (reference sequence). V shed 3 bases and J 6 bases; nucleotides not matched to a gene: 7. The CDR3 reads CSARVAGGGGEQYF. CDR3 bases: TGCAGTGCTAGGGTAGCGGGAGGGGGGGGCGAGCAGTACTTC.

This clonotype occurred a few times. This chain joins TRBV7-9 and TRBJ2-5, with 9 positions matching TRBD1. V trimming: 3 bases; J trimming: 4 bases; junction bases outside the gene matches: 9. Germline V gives CDR1 SEHNR, CDR2 FQNEAQ (reference sequence). CDR3 size: 16 residues. The CDR3 loop is CASSLGTGSAGETQYF. The CDR3 DNA reads TGTGCCAGCAGCTTGGGGACAGGGTCCGCAGGAGAGACCCAGTACTTC.

The chain combines TRBV6-5 with TRBJ1-1; D unclear. The CDR3 spans 15 residues. Trimming took 0 bases from V and 1 from J, leaving 9 bases between them. Germline loops: CDR1 MNHEY, CDR2 SVGAGI. This CDR3 is CASSYSGRSNTEAFF. As DNA, the CDR3 is TGTGCCAGCAGTTACTCAGGAAGATCGAACACTGAAGCTTTCTTT.

The sample holds one count of this clonotype. The rearrangement uses TRBV2 and TRBJ2-1; D perhaps matches TRBD2 (6 bases). Per the germline V gene, CDR1 is SNHLY and CDR2 is FYNNEI. V lost 7 bases, J lost 7 bases, and 26 bases lay in between. The CDR3 loop spans 17 amino acids. The CDR3 region has the DNA TGTGCCAGCATCAAGCTACCTAGCGCCCCATCGGGGAATGAGCAGTTCTTC. Translated, it gives CASIKLPSAPSGNEQFF.

This clonotype was counted only a few times. The chain employs TRBV5-6 and TRBJ1-1; 8 bases are shared with TRBD1. The CDR3 is 12 residues long. The germline V gene encodes CDR1 SGHDT and CDR2 YYEEEE. Unmatched junction bases numbered 7, after V lost 4 bases and J lost 11 bases. The CDR3 loop reads CASSLRTGIAFF. Written as DNA, the CDR3 is TGTGCCAGCAGCCTTAGGACAGGGATCGCTTTCTTT.

V gene TRBV20-1 combines with J gene TRBJ1-6; the D is unclear. This CDR3 contains 13 residues. The ends were cut back, 6 bases at V and 8 bases at J, with 14 bases in the middle. CDR1 is DFQATT, CDR2 SNEGSKA, per germline (reference sequence). Written as DNA, the CDR3 is TGCAGTGCCCTACGGGAACGGGATTCACCCCTCCACTTT. Encoded protein: CSALRERDSPLHF.

The chain couples TRBV5-5 to TRBJ2-1; D remains unclear. From germline, CDR1 is SGHKS and CDR2 YYEKEE (reference sequence). This CDR3 spans 14 amino acids. The V gene lost 2 bases and the J gene lost 3 bases, with 9 bases spanning the gap. CDR3 loop: CASSFGIGYNEQFF. CDR3 in DNA: TGTGCCAGCAGCTTTGGGATAGGCTACAATGAGCAGTTCTTC.